This TCR beta chain was retrieved from a study of glioma-infiltrating T cells after dendritic cell vaccination. The method was immunoSEQ multiplex PCR; TCRdb's version includes in-frame clones alone and lacks a portion of them. In the table there are 60,000 or so clones, roughly 86% of which are singletons. As to time point: after dendritic cell vaccination, including at tumor progression/relapse. Germline assignment: CDR1 ENHRY and CDR2 SYGVKD. The length of the CDR3 is 14 residues. V lost 6 bases to trimming and J lost 5 bases; unmatched junction nucleotides: 6. The sample in question was blood, obtained after dendritic cell vaccination. This receptor was obtained from a human donor with glioblastoma. The chain recombines TRBV10-3 with TRBJ2-1, with TRBD2 identical over 8 bases. The CDR3 DNA reads TGTGCCATCAGGGGCAGCGGGGGTCACAATGAGCAGTTCTTC. It yields the protein CAIRGSGGHNEQFF.